Below are 11 T cell receptor beta chains sequenced from a single sample in a study of blood T cell repertoires in COVID-19. TCRdb's copy holds only in-frame clones and misses some; the assay was immunoSEQ multiplex PCR. In the table there are roughly 160,000 clones, around 84% of which are singletons. The sample taken for sequencing was peripheral blood. The origin of the receptors is a man between 50 and 59 years old with active or convalescent COVID-19.

A single count supports this clone. V is TRBV10-3 and J is TRBJ1-5; TRBD1 aligns across 7 bases. Germline CDR1 and CDR2: ENHRY and SYGVKD. J lost 7 bases, V lost 3 bases, and 6 bases had no gene match. The CDR3 has 14 amino acids. The CDR3 protein is CAISDDRDVQPQHF. The CDR3 DNA follows: TGTGCCATCAGTGACGACAGGGACGTACAGCCCCAGCATTTT.

The chain links TRBV6-2 or TRBV6-3 to TRBJ2-6; the D gene is possibly TRBD1 (5 bases). The CDR3 spans 16 residues. V shed 6 bases and J shed 2 bases, with 14 bases lying between them. Germline V gene data show CDR1 as MNHEY and CDR2 as SVGEGT. CDR3 sequence (DNA): TGTGCCAGCAGGCCTGACAGTTTAGCTGGGGCCAACGTCCTGACTTTC. Amino acid sequence: CASRPDSLAGANVLTF.

This chain links TRBV6-5 with TRBJ1-5; possible D gene TRBD1, 6 bases. V was trimmed by 0 bases and J by 6 bases, leaving 12 bases between them. This CDR3 spans 15 amino acids. Per the germline V gene, CDR1 is MNHEY and CDR2 is SVGAGI. For the CDR3, the DNA is TGTGCCAGCAGTTACTCGGCAGGGGTGGGTCAGCCCCAGCATTTT. Its protein product is CASSYSAGVGQPQHF.

The V call is TRBV5-1, the J call TRBJ2-7; the D gene is possibly TRBD2 (7 bases). Germline CDR1 reads SGHRS; CDR2 reads YFSETQ. Trimming left V 8 bases short and J 6 bases short, with 21 bases between. The length of the CDR3 is 14 residues. As DNA, the CDR3 is TGCGCCAGTAACCCTTGGGGGGGGGCGACCGAGCAGTACTTC. Its protein is CASNPWGGATEQYF.

The chain employs TRBV19 and TRBJ1-5; D not resolved. This CDR3 is 16 amino acids long. Trimming removed 3 bases from V and 2 bases from J, with 14 bases in between. The germline gives CDR1 LNHDA, CDR2 SQIVND (reference sequence). DNA of the CDR3: TGTGCCAGTAGTATGTTGACAAGCCTGGGCAATCAGCCCCAGCATTTT. This gives the protein CASSMLTSLGNQPQHF.

This clone was counted a single time. Here the CDR3 DNA reads TGTGCCAGCAGTTACTCGGGGCCGCGCACAGATACGCAGTATTTT. Translating gives CASSYSGPRTDTQYF. The chain links TRBV6-5 to TRBJ2-3, with D perhaps TRBD1 (5 bases). This CDR3 has 15 residues. V was clipped by 0 bases and J by 1 base, with 8 bases between them. In germline, CDR1 is MNHEY, CDR2 SVGAGI.

This clone was picked up a small number of times. V is TRBV9 and J is TRBJ1-6, with 7 bases that match TRBD1. CDR1 and CDR2 from the germline V gene are SGDLS and YYNGEE. The CDR3 covers 18 residues. After removal of 4 bases from V and 10 bases from J, the junction contained 20 bases not matched to a gene. CDR3 nucleotides: TGTGCCAGCAGCCCCGGGGACAGCCAGGAGGAATTGACATCACCCCTCCACTTT. It yields the protein CASSPGDSQEELTSPLHF. The variable domain in full, with the rest retrieved from reference TRBV9 and TRBJ1-6, is DSGVTQTPKHLITATGQRVTLRCSPRSGDLSVYWYQQSLDQGLQFLIQYYNGEERAKGNILERFSAQQFPDLHSELNLSSLELGDSALYFCASSPGDSQEELTSPLHFGNGTRLTVT.

The rearrangement joins TRBV19 to TRBJ1-2, with 7 bases identical to TRBD1. V was clipped by 4 bases and J by 4 bases; unmatched bases: 9. This CDR3 is 15 amino acids long. The germline V gene has CDR1 LNHDA and CDR2 SQIVND (reference sequence). CDR3 DNA: TGTGCCAGTAGTACAGCACACAGGGGTGCCTATGGCTACACCTTC. It translates to CASSTAHRGAYGYTF.

This clone came up once. This chain joins TRBV4-2 and TRBJ2-1; 10 bases fit TRBD1. The CDR3 has 16 amino acids. Germline assignment: CDR1 LGHNA and CDR2 YNFKEQ. Losses at the gene ends were 1 base for V and 6 bases for J; bases not matched to a gene: 6. The CDR3 coding sequence is TGTGCCAGCAGCCAAGTTGGGTGGACAGGGGGCAATGAGCAGTTCTTC. This gives the protein CASSQVGWTGGNEQFF.

V gene TRBV7-3 combines with J gene TRBJ2-2; TRBD1 is a possible D gene (6 bases). Trimming took 5 bases from V and 7 from J, leaving 14 bases between them. This CDR3 contains 14 residues. Germline V CDR1 and CDR2: SGHTA, FQGTGA. For the CDR3, the DNA is TGTGCCAGCAGCGAGCGACAGGCGGTCGGGGAGCTGTTTTTT. This sequence encodes CASSERQAVGELFF.

This clone was observed a single time. The V gene is TRBV5-6, the J gene TRBJ2-2; 7 positions match TRBD2. Germline CDR1 is SGHDT and CDR2 is YYEEEE. V shed 7 bases, J shed 4 bases, and the junction held 13 bases outside the gene matches. This CDR3 is 16 amino acids long. In DNA form, the CDR3 reads TGTGCCAGCCAGGGAATCACGGGGGGTTTCACCGGGGAGCTGTTTTTT. Its protein product is CASQGITGGFTGELFF.